This paragraph covers one T cell receptor (beta chain) sequence. V lost 2 bases, J lost 6 bases, and 17 bases lay in between. The CDR3 is 15 residues long. Germline V gives CDR1 MNHNS, CDR2 SASEGT. Per the study methods: Amplification of reference gene primers provided the estimated nucleated cell counts. Assay: immunoSEQ multiplex PCR; the TCRdb copy retains only in-frame clones and omits some. The V and J calls and the clone size are those of that table, but D and trimming were determined from the DNA. The sample lists about 190,000 clones; around 84% were seen once. This sample was included in a study of blood T cell repertoires in COVID-19. Study details: COVID-19 samples collected from the United States, Italy and Spain covered acute and convalescent phases. Sample material is recorded as cDNA or gDNA derived from T cells, B-cell-depleted T cells, or PBMCs.

The specimen was peripheral blood. This clonotype originated in a human donor in a cohort sampled during active COVID-19. The V call is TRBV6-1, the J call TRBJ2-7; no definite D call. CDR3 sequence reads: CASSERDPLSSEQYF. In DNA, the CDR3 is TGTGCCAGCAGTGAACGTGACCCTCTTTCTAGCGAGCAGTACTTC.